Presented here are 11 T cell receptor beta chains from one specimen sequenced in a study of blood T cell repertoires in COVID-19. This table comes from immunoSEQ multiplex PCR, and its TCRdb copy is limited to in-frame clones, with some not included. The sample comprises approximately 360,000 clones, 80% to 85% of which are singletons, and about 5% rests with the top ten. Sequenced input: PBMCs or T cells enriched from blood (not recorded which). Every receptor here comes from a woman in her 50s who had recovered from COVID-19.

The CDR3 sequence is CASRGLSKGNYGYTF. CDR3 DNA: TGTGCCAGCAGGGGGCTTTCGAAGGGAAACTATGGCTACACCTTC. The chain recombines TRBV25-1 with TRBJ1-2; D may be TRBD1 (5 bases). The CDR3 contains 15 residues. V gave up 6 bases and J gave up 2 bases, with 16 bases separating them. Germline assignment: CDR1 MGHDK and CDR2 SYGVNS.

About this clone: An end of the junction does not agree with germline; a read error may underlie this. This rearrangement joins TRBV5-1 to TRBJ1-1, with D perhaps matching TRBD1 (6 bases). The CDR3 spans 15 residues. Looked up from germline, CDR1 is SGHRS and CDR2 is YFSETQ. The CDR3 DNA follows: TGCGCCAGCAGCCTATCGGGACACCGGAACGCTGAAGCTTTCTTT. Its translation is CASSLSGHRNAEAFF.

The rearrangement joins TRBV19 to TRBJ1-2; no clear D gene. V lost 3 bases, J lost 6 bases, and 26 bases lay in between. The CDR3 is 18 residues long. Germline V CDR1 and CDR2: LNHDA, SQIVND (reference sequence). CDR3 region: CASSIWEGTVGPGDGYTF. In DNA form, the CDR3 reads TGTGCCAGTAGTATTTGGGAGGGAACAGTCGGACCGGGCGATGGCTACACCTTC. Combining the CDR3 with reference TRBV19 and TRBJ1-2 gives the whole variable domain DGGITQSPKYLFRKEGQNVTLSCEQNLNHDAMYWYRQDPGQGLRLIYYSQIVNDFQKGDIAEGYSVSREKKESFPLTVTSAQKNPTAFYLCASSIWEGTVGPGDGYTFGSGTRLTVV.

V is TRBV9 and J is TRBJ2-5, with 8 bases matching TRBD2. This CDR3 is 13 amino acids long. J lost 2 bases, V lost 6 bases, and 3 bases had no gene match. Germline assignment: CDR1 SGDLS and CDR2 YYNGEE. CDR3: CASNQREQETQYF. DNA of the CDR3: TGTGCCAGCAACCAGCGGGAGCAAGAGACCCAGTACTTC.

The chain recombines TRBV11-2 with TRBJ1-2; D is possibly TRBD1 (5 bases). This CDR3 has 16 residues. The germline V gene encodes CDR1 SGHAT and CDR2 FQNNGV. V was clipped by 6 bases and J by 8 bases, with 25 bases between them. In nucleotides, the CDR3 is TGTGCCAGCAGACTAGGATTCGGGGGTCCCGAGGGGGGCTACACCTTC. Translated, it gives CASRLGFGGPEGGYTF.

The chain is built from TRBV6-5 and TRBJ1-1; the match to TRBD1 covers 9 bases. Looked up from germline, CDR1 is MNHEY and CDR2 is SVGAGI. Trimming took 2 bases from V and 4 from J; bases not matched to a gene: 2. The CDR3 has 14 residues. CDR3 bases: TGTGCCAGCAGTTACGGGACAGGGTTCACTGAAGCTTTCTTT. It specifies CASSYGTGFTEAFF.

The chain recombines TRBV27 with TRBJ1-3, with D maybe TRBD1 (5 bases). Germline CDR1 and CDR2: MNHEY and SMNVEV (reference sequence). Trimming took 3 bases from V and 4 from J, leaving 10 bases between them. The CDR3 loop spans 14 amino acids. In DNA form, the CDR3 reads TGTGCCAGCAGTTTGAGGGGAGGGGGAAACACCATATATTTT. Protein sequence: CASSLRGGGNTIYF.

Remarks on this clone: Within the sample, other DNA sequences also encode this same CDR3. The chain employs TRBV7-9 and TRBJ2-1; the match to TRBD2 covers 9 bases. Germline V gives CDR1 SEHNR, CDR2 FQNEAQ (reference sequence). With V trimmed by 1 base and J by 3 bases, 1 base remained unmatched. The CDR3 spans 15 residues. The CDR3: CASSLVSGSYNEQFF. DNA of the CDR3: TGTGCCAGCAGCTTAGTTAGCGGGAGCTACAATGAGCAGTTCTTC.

This CDR3 reads CASRDRSDYEQYF. DNA for the CDR3: TGTGCCAGCAGGGACAGGTCGGACTACGAGCAGTACTTC. The chain joins TRBV27 to TRBJ2-7, with 7 bases fitting TRBD1. The CDR3 runs to 13 residues. Germline V gene sequence: CDR1 MNHEY, CDR2 SMNVEV (reference sequence). After removal of 6 bases from V and 3 bases from J, the junction contained 5 bases not matched to a gene.

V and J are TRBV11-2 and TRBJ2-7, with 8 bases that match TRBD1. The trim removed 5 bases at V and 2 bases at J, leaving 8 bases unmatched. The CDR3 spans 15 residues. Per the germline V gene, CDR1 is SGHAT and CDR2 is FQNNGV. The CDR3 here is CASSPGGGQAYEQYF. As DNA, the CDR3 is TGTGCCAGCAGCCCAGGTGGGGGACAGGCCTACGAGCAGTACTTC.

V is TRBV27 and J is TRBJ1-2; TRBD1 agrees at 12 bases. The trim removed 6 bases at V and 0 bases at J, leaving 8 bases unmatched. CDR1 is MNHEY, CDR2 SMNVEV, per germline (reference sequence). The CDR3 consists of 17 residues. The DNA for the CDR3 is TGTGCCAGCAGCGGGGGACAGGGGGCGACCACTAACTATGGCTACACCTTC. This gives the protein CASSGGQGATTNYGYTF.